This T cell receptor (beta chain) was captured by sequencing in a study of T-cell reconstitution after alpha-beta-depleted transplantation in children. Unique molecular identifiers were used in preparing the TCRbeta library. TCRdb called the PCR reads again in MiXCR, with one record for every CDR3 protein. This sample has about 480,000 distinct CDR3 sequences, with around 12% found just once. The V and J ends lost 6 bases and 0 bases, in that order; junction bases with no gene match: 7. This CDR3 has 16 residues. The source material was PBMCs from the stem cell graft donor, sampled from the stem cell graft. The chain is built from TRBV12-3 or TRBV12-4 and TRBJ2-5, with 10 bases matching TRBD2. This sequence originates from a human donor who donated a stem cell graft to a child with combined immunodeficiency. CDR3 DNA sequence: TGTGCCAGCAGCTACACTAGCGGGGCAGACCAAGAGACCCAGTACTTC. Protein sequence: CASSYTSGADQETQYF.